Shown below are 18 T cell receptor beta chains from a single sample sequenced in a study of cytomegalovirus exposure and HLA in healthy donors. Produced via immunoSEQ multiplex PCR; TCRdb's table is partial and in-frame only. Here the sample spans more than 35,000 clones, roughly 91% being singletons. The source material was PBMCs. These receptors came from a man between 18 and 35 years old in good health and CMV-seronegative.

This chain connects TRBV5-1 to TRBJ1-4, with 8 nucleotides matching TRBD1. This CDR3 comprises 17 residues. CDR1 and CDR2 from the germline V gene are SGHRS and YFSETQ. Unmatched junction bases numbered 6, after V lost 2 bases and J lost 0 bases. CDR3 residues: CASSFRGLDATNEKLFF. The CDR3 nucleotides read TGCGCCAGCAGCTTCAGGGGGCTAGACGCAACTAATGAAAAACTGTTTTTT.

The rearrangement links TRBV7-8 to TRBJ1-1, with D unresolved. The CDR3 consists of 15 residues. CDR1 SGHVS and CDR2 FQNEAQ come from the germline V gene. V dropped 4 bases and J dropped 0 bases, with 12 bases sitting between them. The CDR3 is CASSSHRQVNTEAFF. For the CDR3, the DNA is TGTGCCAGCAGCTCCCACCGACAAGTGAACACTGAAGCTTTCTTT.

The chain recombines TRBV7-9 with TRBJ2-3; TRBD1 might be the D (6 bases). The CDR3 contains 17 residues. Deletions cut 2 bases from V and 0 bases from J, with 15 bases between. Per the germline V gene, CDR1 is SEHNR and CDR2 is FQNEAQ (reference sequence). The CDR3, as DNA: TGTGCCAGCAGCTTAAGGGGGTCACCGGAAAGCACAGATACGCAGTATTTT. It encodes CASSLRGSPESTDTQYF. The full variable domain, its missing parts supplied by reference TRBV7-9 and TRBJ2-3, is DTGVSQNPRHKITKRGQNVTFRCDPISEHNRLYWYRQTLGQGPEFLTYFQNEAQLEKSRLLSDRFSAERPKGSFSTLEIQRTEQGDSAMYLCASSLRGSPESTDTQYFGPGTRLTVL.

The chain carries TRBV7-8 and TRBJ2-7, with a tentative D call TRBD2 (6 bases). The CDR3 length is 11 residues. Trimming stripped 5 bases from V and 7 bases from J, with 9 bases between. The germline CDR1 and CDR2 sequences are SGHVS and FQNEAQ. The DNA for the CDR3 is TGTGCCAGCAGCCGGGGGTGGGAGCAGTACTTC. Amino acid sequence: CASSRGWEQYF.

CDR3 sequence: CASSLTGVYNEQFF. Written as DNA, the CDR3 is TGTGCCAGCAGTTTAACAGGGGTCTACAATGAGCAGTTCTTC. The chain uses TRBV27 and TRBJ2-1, with 7 bases that match TRBD1. Losses at the gene ends were 2 bases for V and 3 bases for J; bases not matched to a gene: 1. The CDR3 covers 14 residues. Looked up from germline, CDR1 is MNHEY and CDR2 is SMNVEV (reference sequence).

This sequence joins TRBV19 and TRBJ2-1; TRBD1 matches at 7 bases. In germline, CDR1 is LNHDA, CDR2 SQIVND (reference sequence). Losses at the gene ends were 6 bases for V and 5 bases for J; bases not matched to a gene: 10. The CDR3 extends over 15 amino acids. CDR3: CASRIRAGGNNEQFF. CDR3 coding DNA: TGTGCCAGTAGGATCAGGGCAGGGGGTAACAATGAGCAGTTCTTC.

The V gene is TRBV5-8, the J gene TRBJ2-1; D is perhaps TRBD2 (6 bases). Trimming pared 4 bases from V and 7 bases from J, leaving 9 bases between. The germline gives CDR1 SGHTS, CDR2 YDEGEE. The CDR3 runs to 12 residues. The CDR3 loop is CASSAGWNEQFF. CDR3 in DNA: TGTGCCAGCAGCGCGGGGTGGAATGAGCAGTTCTTC.

The rearrangement links TRBV19 to TRBJ2-3; TRBD2 agrees at 8 bases. The ends lost 7 bases at V and 3 bases at J; junction bases unmatched: 3. Germline V gene sequence: CDR1 LNHDA, CDR2 SQIVND (reference sequence). The CDR3 contains 13 residues. The CDR3: CASMSGGTDTQYF. For the CDR3, the DNA is TGTGCCAGTATGAGCGGGGGAACAGATACGCAGTATTTT.

This clone was counted a single time. The V and J genes are TRBV6-1 and TRBJ2-2; 7 bases match TRBD1. CDR1 and CDR2 (germline): MNHNS, SASEGT. This CDR3 contains 14 residues. The V gene end was trimmed by 6 bases and the J gene end by 3 bases; junction bases not matched to a gene: 4. As DNA, the CDR3 is TGTGCCAGCAGGACAGGGCCTTACACCGGGGAGCTGTTTTTT. Translating it yields CASRTGPYTGELFF.

The V gene is TRBV30, the J gene TRBJ1-6; D possibly corresponds to TRBD1 (5 bases). Trimming pared 2 bases from V and 0 bases from J, leaving 14 bases between. The length of the CDR3 is 17 residues. The V gene's germline CDR1 is GTSNPN and CDR2 SVGIG (reference sequence). The CDR3 here is CAWSFRAPSSYNSPLHF. The CDR3 nucleotides read TGTGCCTGGAGTTTCAGGGCCCCGAGCTCCTATAATTCACCCCTCCACTTT. Complete variable domain (other parts from reference TRBV30 and TRBJ1-6): SQTIHQWPATLVQPVGSPLSLECTVEGTSNPNLYWYRQAAGRGLQLLFYSVGIGQISSEVPQNLSASRPQDRQFILSSKKLLLSDSGFYLCAWSFRAPSSYNSPLHFGNGTRLTVT.

The V gene is TRBV4-1, the J gene TRBJ2-2; D is perhaps TRBD2 (6 bases). The CDR3 sequence is 18 residues long. Germline values: CDR1 MGHRA, CDR2 YSYEKL. V lost 4 bases and J lost 5, with 23 bases in between. CDR3 nucleotide sequence: TGCGCCAGCAGCCGGCACAATGCTGGCGGGACGGGTACCGGGGAGCTGTTTTTT. Protein: CASSRHNAGGTGTGELFF.

In this sample, this clone turned up once. The CDR3 DNA is TGTGCCTGGAGCGACACCTCCGCAGAGACCCAGTACTTC. It specifies CAWSDTSAETQYF. This chain joins TRBV30 and TRBJ2-5, with D unresolved. This CDR3 comprises 13 residues. Between the trimmed V and J ends, which lost 3 bases and 4 bases, there was a span of 12 bases. Germline lookup yields CDR1 GTSNPN and CDR2 SVGIG (reference sequence). Variable domain in full (rest from reference TRBV30 and TRBJ2-5): SQTIHQWPATLVQPVGSPLSLECTVEGTSNPNLYWYRQAAGRGLQLLFYSVGIGQISSEVPQNLSASRPQDRQFILSSKKLLLSDSGFYLCAWSDTSAETQYFGPGTRLLVL.

The chain employs TRBV19 and TRBJ1-3; D gene uncertain. This CDR3 comprises 13 residues. From germline, CDR1 is LNHDA and CDR2 SQIVND (reference sequence). The CDR3 sequence is CAAGTFTGNTIYF. CDR3 DNA sequence: TGTGCGGCGGGCACATTCACTGGAAACACCATATATTTT.

This chain joins TRBV9 and TRBJ1-2; no clear D gene. The CDR3 is 13 amino acids. V was shortened by 0 bases and J by 6 bases, with 9 bases between the two germline ends. Per the germline V gene, CDR1 is SGDLS and CDR2 is YYNGEE. The chain's CDR3 is CASSVEWADGYTF. The CDR3 bases are TGTGCCAGCAGCGTAGAATGGGCAGATGGCTACACCTTC.

V and J are TRBV19 and TRBJ2-6, with 7 positions matching TRBD1. V shed 6 bases, J shed 0 bases, and the junction held 5 bases outside the gene matches. CDR1 and CDR2 from the germline V gene are LNHDA and SQIVND (reference sequence). This CDR3 comprises 16 residues. The CDR3 region is CASSRQGSSGANVLTF. Written as DNA, the CDR3 is TGTGCCAGTAGCAGACAGGGAAGCTCTGGGGCCAACGTCCTGACTTTC.

This clone was seen a few times. V and J are TRBV2 and TRBJ1-2; no reliable D call. This CDR3 region has 13 residues. V was shortened by 7 bases and J by 5 bases, with 14 bases between the two germline ends. Germline CDR1 and CDR2: SNHLY and FYNNEI. The CDR3 reads CASTVGGQYGYTF. The CDR3 DNA reads TGTGCCAGCACCGTAGGCGGGCAGTATGGCTACACCTTC.

The chain is built from TRBV19 and TRBJ1-6; tentative D call: TRBD1 (5 bases). V gave up 3 bases and J gave up 6 bases, with 9 bases separating them. CDR3 size: 14 residues. Per the germline V gene, CDR1 is LNHDA and CDR2 is SQIVND (reference sequence). The CDR3 DNA is TGTGCCAGTAGTATTATTCAGGGTAATTCACCCCTCCACTTT. Translation: CASSIIQGNSPLHF.

The V and J genes are TRBV6-5 and TRBJ1-2; D remains ambiguous. V was pared by 6 bases and J by 2 bases, with 7 bases between. The V gene's germline CDR1 is MNHEY and CDR2 SVGAGI. There are 12 residues in the CDR3. The DNA for the CDR3 is TGTGCCAGCAGACCCCGGAACTATGGCTACACCTTC. Translation gives CASRPRNYGYTF.